Presented here are 20 T cell receptor beta chains from one specimen sequenced in a study of blood T cells in healthy people across ages. Together with a sample-barcoded 5' primer, a J-beta primer mix was included in a second PCR lasting about 7 to 12 cycles. Each CDR3 protein gets one entry after TCRdb re-called the 5' RACE reads with MiXCR. This table has under 1,000,000 distinct CDR3 sequences, 46% appearing once. The sequencing sample was made of blood. All receptors derive from an elderly man in good health.

The chain links TRBV11-2 to TRBJ1-2; 7 bases match TRBD1. CDR1 SGHAT and CDR2 FQNNGV come from the germline V gene. V lost 3 bases, J lost 4 bases, and 11 bases stayed unmatched. The CDR3 length is 16 residues. CDR3 amino acids: CASSFRPGTDLYGYTF. The CDR3 DNA is TGTGCCAGCAGCTTCCGCCCCGGGACAGACCTCTATGGCTACACCTTC. The full variable domain, in which reference TRBV11-2 and TRBJ1-2 provide the parts outside the CDR3, is EAGVAQSPRYKIIEKRQSVAFWCNPISGHATLYWYQQILGQGPKLLIQFQNNGVVDDSQLPKDRFSAERLKGVDSTLKIQPAKLEDSAVYLCASSFRPGTDLYGYTFGSGTRLTVV.

The chain recombines TRBV3-1 with TRBJ2-1, with 7 positions matching TRBD2. The V gene's germline CDR1 is LGHDT and CDR2 YNNKEL (reference sequence). This CDR3 spans 15 amino acids. Trimming cost V 3 bases and J 9 bases; bases outside gene matches: 11. CDR3 nucleotides: TGTGCCAGCAGCCACACTAGGGAGGGCAGGAGTGAGCAGTTCTTC. This sequence encodes CASSHTREGRSEQFF.

The chain carries TRBV19 and TRBJ2-7; 10 bases line up with TRBD1. With V trimmed by 3 bases and J by 6 bases, 5 bases remained unmatched. The CDR3 has 14 amino acids. Germline values: CDR1 LNHDA, CDR2 SQIVND (reference sequence). DNA for the CDR3: TGTGCCAGTAGTATTGGGACAGGGGCGGGCGAGCAGTACTTC. Protein sequence: CASSIGTGAGEQYF.

The chain is built from TRBV10-3 and TRBJ1-2, with no clear D. Trimming removed 3 bases from V and 5 bases from J, with 13 bases in between. CDR3 size: 14 residues. The germline gives CDR1 ENHRY, CDR2 SYGVKD. CDR3: CAISESEGSYGYTF. The CDR3 nucleotides are TGTGCCATCAGTGAAAGTGAGGGATCATATGGCTACACCTTC.

J is TRBJ2-7 and V is TRBV7-2; D perhaps matches TRBD1 (6 bases). The CDR3 length is 13 residues. V was trimmed by 5 bases and J by 6 bases, leaving 14 bases between them. The germline V gene has CDR1 SGHTA and CDR2 FQGNSA. DNA of the CDR3: TGTGCCAGCAGCCCAGGGGTGGTTCGCGAGCAGTACTTC. It encodes CASSPGVVREQYF.

The chain is built from TRBV5-1 and TRBJ2-7; D tentatively reads TRBD1 or TRBD2 (5 bases each). V lost 0 bases, J lost 0 bases, and 16 bases lay in between. Germline V CDR1 and CDR2: SGHRS, YFSETQ. The CDR3 spans 17 residues. The CDR3 DNA is TGCGCCAGCAGCTTGGGTCCGCTGGGGGTGGTCTCCTACGAGCAGTACTTC. Its translation: CASSLGPLGVVSYEQYF.

This clonotype has more than one count but fewer than ten. V gene TRBV29-1 combines with J gene TRBJ2-5; D remains unclear. CDR1 and CDR2 from the germline V gene are SQVTM and ANQGSEA. This CDR3 comprises 12 residues. V dropped 0 bases and J dropped 0 bases, with 2 bases sitting between them. The CDR3 region is CSVEENQETQYF. For the CDR3, the DNA is TGCAGCGTTGAAGAAAACCAAGAGACCCAGTACTTC.

This clonotype was seen many times. A clone one base away is much larger, so this may be a read error. In nucleotides, the CDR3 is TGTGCCAGCAGCCGCCAGCCCAATCAGCCCCAGCATTTT. Translating gives CASSRQPNQPQHF. The chain is built from TRBV7-2 and TRBJ1-5; no clear D. The CDR3 sequence is 13 residues long. Per germline, CDR1 SGHTA and CDR2 FQGNSA. V gave up 5 bases and J gave up 3 bases, with 8 bases separating them. The variable domain in full, completed from reference TRBV7-2 and TRBJ1-5, reads GAGVSQSPSNKVTEKGKDVELRCDPISGHTALYWYRQSLGQGLEFLIYFQGNSAPDKSGLPSDRFSAERTGGSVSTLTIQRTQQEDSAVYLCASSRQPNQPQHFGDGTRLSIL.

In this sample, this clonotype turned up a few times. The chain recombines TRBV7-9 with TRBJ2-3; D is ambiguous. V lost 1 base and J 0 bases, leaving 14 bases between the germline ends. The CDR3 covers 17 residues. Per the germline V gene, CDR1 is SEHNR and CDR2 is FQNEAQ (reference sequence). DNA of the CDR3: TGTGCCAGCAGCTTAGTGCGCGACACTTCTAGCACAGATACGCAGTATTTT. It codes for CASSLVRDTSSTDTQYF.

This chain links TRBV2 with TRBJ2-1; 10 positions agree with TRBD2. In germline, CDR1 is SNHLY, CDR2 FYNNEI. J gave up 9 bases and V 2 bases, and 7 bases lay outside the gene matches. CDR3 size: 15 residues. This CDR3 reads CASSERSSGRIEQFF. CDR3 nucleotides: TGTGCCAGCAGTGAAAGGTCTAGCGGGAGAATTGAGCAGTTCTTC.

There are a few counts of this clonotype. The gene calls are TRBV12-3 or TRBV12-4 and TRBJ2-7; D is unresolved. The CDR3 is 13 residues long. The V end was cut by 6 bases, the J end by 0 bases, with 9 bases between. The CDR3 here is CASRGSSSYEQYF. CDR3 nucleotide sequence: TGTGCCAGCAGGGGGTCAAGCTCCTACGAGCAGTACTTC.

The gene calls are TRBV25-1 and TRBJ2-5; a weak D match, TRBD2 (6 bases). V lost 4 bases and J lost 5, with 11 bases in between. Germline CDR1 and CDR2: MGHDK and SYGVNS. The CDR3 totals 13 residues. This chain's CDR3 is CASSGAGRETQYF. The CDR3 DNA sequence: TGTGCCAGCAGTGGGGCGGGGCGGGAGACCCAGTACTTC.

The chain is built from TRBV20-1 and TRBJ2-1; 10 bases agree with TRBD2. The CDR3 is 14 residues long. Germline V gene data show CDR1 as DFQATT and CDR2 as SNEGSKA (reference sequence). V dropped 5 bases and J dropped 2; count of bases not matched to a gene: 3. The CDR3 nucleotides read TGCAGTGCTTCCCTAGCGGGAGCCTACAATGAGCAGTTCTTC. Translation gives CSASLAGAYNEQFF.

The rearrangement links TRBV28 to TRBJ2-7; 11 bases are a match to TRBD1. CDR1 and CDR2 (germline): MDHEN, SYDVKM. V dropped 4 bases and J dropped 6; count of bases not matched to a gene: 8. The length of the CDR3 is 15 residues. Here the CDR3 DNA reads TGTGCCAGCAGTTGGACAGGGGGCTTGGGTTCCGAGCAGTACTTC. This encodes CASSWTGGLGSEQYF.

At least ten counts were recorded for this clonotype. The gene calls are TRBV24-1 and TRBJ2-1, with 7 bases lining up with TRBD1. From germline, CDR1 is KGHDR and CDR2 SFDVKD. Trimming removed 1 base from V and 2 bases from J; junction bases left unmatched: 7. The CDR3 length is 17 residues. The CDR3 region is CATSDLRQGNTYNEQFF. DNA for the CDR3: TGTGCCACCAGTGATTTACGACAGGGCAATACCTACAATGAGCAGTTCTTC.

This clonotype showed up many times. The chain carries TRBV7-3 and TRBJ2-7, with a weak D call TRBD1 (6 bases). Between the trimmed V and J ends, which lost 5 bases and 4 bases, there was a span of 15 bases. The CDR3 consists of 14 residues. CDR1 is SGHTA, CDR2 FQGTGA, per germline. CDR3 region: CASSETSQGYEQYF. The CDR3 DNA is TGTGCCAGCAGCGAAACCTCACAGGGTTACGAGCAGTACTTC.

The V and J genes are TRBV6-2 or TRBV6-3 and TRBJ1-2; D is possibly TRBD1 (5 bases). Germline values: CDR1 MNHEY, CDR2 SVGEGT. Trimming took off 4 bases at V and 4 bases at J, with 22 bases between the two ends. This CDR3 comprises 17 residues. As DNA, the CDR3 is TGTGCCAGCAGTTCGTGGTCAGGGCGAGGTCGAGGCTATGGCTACACCTTC. Its translation is CASSSWSGRGRGYGYTF.

The chain carries TRBV6-2 or TRBV6-3 and TRBJ1-1; 12 nucleotides line up with TRBD1. Germline CDR1 MNHEY, CDR2 SVGEGT. The CDR3 is made up of 18 amino acids. The V and J ends lost 2 bases and 4 bases, in that order; junction bases with no gene match: 11. The CDR3 nucleotides read TGTGCCAGCAGTTACATTACGGGACAGGGGGCGTCGAGCACTGAAGCTTTCTTT. Translated, it gives CASSYITGQGASSTEAFF.

This sequence joins TRBV19 and TRBJ2-3; D is possibly TRBD1 (5 bases). Germline V gene lookup returns CDR1 LNHDA and CDR2 SQIVND (reference sequence). CDR3 length: 15 residues. V was shortened by 4 bases and J by 6 bases, with 17 bases between the two germline ends. CDR3 in amino acids: CASSKRGLAGDTQYF. The CDR3 DNA reads TGTGCCAGTAGTAAAAGGGGCCTCGCTGGGGATACGCAGTATTTT.

The CDR3 bases are TGCGCCAGCAGGCTAGCGGGAGACAATGAGCAGTACTTC. This translates into CASRLAGDNEQYF. This chain links TRBV5-1 with TRBJ2-7; 10 positions agree with TRBD2. Per the germline V gene, CDR1 is SGHRS and CDR2 is YFSETQ. CDR3 length: 13 amino acids. V shed 5 bases and J 7 bases; nucleotides not matched to a gene: 6.